This entry is about one TCR beta chain. Trimming removed 1 base at V and 0 bases at J, with 17 bases between. The CDR3 covers 18 residues. CDR1 is SGHDT, CDR2 YYEEEE, per germline. The assay was immunoSEQ multiplex PCR, and TCRdb's table has in-frame clones only and misses some. This table holds just over 150,000 clones, approximately 94% found once. The data derive from a study of control samples from healthy donors and cancer patients. This clonotype originated in a woman aged 40-49 years in good health. The chain combines TRBV5-6 with TRBJ1-5, with a tentative D call TRBD1 (6 bases). The sample consisted of blood. The CDR3 here is CASSLRTGQHHSNQPQHF. The CDR3 nucleotides are TGTGCCAGCAGCTTGAGGACCGGACAGCACCATAGCAATCAGCCCCAGCATTTT.